These 20 T cell receptor beta chains came from one sample sequenced in a study of CD8+ T cells in alopecia areata. Treatment described: oral pan-JAK inhibitor, 5-10 mg twice daily. RNA extraction was followed by reverse transcription into cDNA, which acted as the sequencing template. TCRdb's table, derived via immunoSEQ multiplex PCR, lists solely in-frame clones and lacks some. The sample consists of a few hundred thousand clones, 35% to 40% of them appearing once. Sequences were derived from CD4+ T cells sorted from blood, sampled at roughly week 30, from a patient treated with tofacitinib. These receptors all come from a human donor with alopecia areata.

V usage is TRBV4-1 and J usage is TRBJ2-2, with D possibly matching TRBD2 (6 bases). Germline V lookup: CDR1 MGHRA, CDR2 YSYEKL. The CDR3 contains 15 residues. Trimming pared 5 bases from V and 6 bases from J, leaving 16 bases between. This CDR3 is CASSSLGGRPGELFF. DNA for the CDR3: TGCGCCAGCAGCTCCCTGGGGGGAAGACCCGGGGAGCTGTTTTTT.

The chain joins TRBV2 to TRBJ1-6, with unresolved D. The CDR3 is 15 amino acids. Per the germline V gene, CDR1 is SNHLY and CDR2 is FYNNEI. V was shortened by 6 bases and J by 7 bases, with 16 bases between the two germline ends. The CDR3 is CASSDSWGENSPLHF. The DNA of the CDR3 is TGTGCCAGCAGCGACTCTTGGGGAGAGAATTCACCCCTCCACTTT.

The chain joins TRBV4-1 to TRBJ2-7; 8 bases fit TRBD2. This CDR3 is 15 amino acids long. Per the germline V gene, CDR1 is MGHRA and CDR2 is YSYEKL. V lost 2 bases, J lost 0 bases, and 3 bases stayed unmatched. The CDR3: CASSQQAGASYEQYF. The CDR3 DNA reads as TGCGCCAGCAGCCAACAAGCGGGAGCCTCCTACGAGCAGTACTTC.

This clone occurred a few times. CDR3 in DNA: TGCGCCAGCAGCTCATCAACAGGCGGGCCTGAGCAGTTCTTC. Protein: CASSSSTGGPEQFF. This chain joins TRBV5-1 and TRBJ2-1; D is tentatively TRBD1 or TRBD2 (5 bases each). The CDR3 extends over 14 amino acids. V lost 3 bases, J lost 9 bases, and 16 bases lay in between. Germline V CDR1 and CDR2: SGHRS, YFSETQ.

This clone was observed a few times. J is TRBJ2-2 and V is TRBV30; D is possibly TRBD2 (5 bases). Germline loops: CDR1 GTSNPN, CDR2 SVGIG (reference sequence). The V and J ends lost 3 bases and 5 bases respectively, with 10 bases between them. This CDR3 region has 13 residues. The CDR3 reads CAWRLSGTGELFF. The CDR3 DNA is TGTGCCTGGAGATTGTCGGGGACCGGGGAGCTGTTTTTT.

The genes are TRBV5-1 and TRBJ2-4; 11 bases are a match to TRBD1. V lost 1 base and J lost 9; bases outside the gene matches: 6. Germline V gives CDR1 SGHRS, CDR2 YFSETQ. The CDR3 loop spans 15 amino acids. The CDR3 DNA sequence: TGCGCCAGCAGCTTGACCGGGACAGGGGGGCGCATTCAGTACTTC. Translation gives CASSLTGTGGRIQYF.

The chain employs TRBV4-1 and TRBJ1-1, with D hard to call. Trimming took off 0 bases at V and 9 bases at J, with 11 bases between the two ends. Germline V gene data show CDR1 as MGHRA and CDR2 as YSYEKL. The CDR3 extends over 13 amino acids. The CDR3 DNA is TGCGCCAGCAGCCAAGATGGAGGGAGGAAAGCTTTCTTT. This encodes CASSQDGGRKAFF.

The chain joins TRBV30 to TRBJ1-2, with a weak D call TRBD1 (5 bases). The CDR3 covers 14 residues. Germline CDR1 GTSNPN, CDR2 SVGIG (reference sequence). The ends were cut back, 6 bases at V and 4 bases at J, with 18 bases in the middle. CDR3 sequence reads: CACHRDVSPYGYTF. Written as DNA, the CDR3 is TGTGCCTGCCACCGGGACGTCAGTCCCTATGGCTACACCTTC.

This clone was seen a few times. This rearrangement joins TRBV11-2 to TRBJ1-2; D unresolved. This CDR3 region has 14 residues. V was clipped by 3 bases and J by 2 bases, with 10 bases between them. Germline CDR1 and CDR2: SGHAT and FQNNGV. CDR3 region: CASSLRGDNYGYTF. CDR3 coding DNA: TGTGCCAGCAGCTTGAGAGGTGACAACTATGGCTACACCTTC.

On this clone: Its ends do not fully match the called genes, so a read error is possible. The chain links TRBV6-5 to TRBJ2-3; D is unresolved. Germline V lookup: CDR1 MNHEY, CDR2 SVGAGI. The CDR3 length is 11 residues. CDR3 loop: CAISERDTQYF. In DNA, the CDR3 is TGTGCCATCAGTGAAAGGGATACGCAGTATTTT.

The chain couples TRBV6-5 to TRBJ2-1, with D perhaps TRBD2 (5 bases). The CDR3 length is 16 residues. V lost 2 bases to trimming and J lost 0 bases, with 11 bases between them. The germline V gene has CDR1 MNHEY and CDR2 SVGAGI. The DNA of the CDR3 is TGTGCCAGCAGTTACCGGACGGGAAGCTCCTACAATGAGCAGTTCTTC. Its translation is CASSYRTGSSYNEQFF.

The chain combines TRBV9 with TRBJ1-2, with no clear D. The V end was cut by 4 bases, the J end by 1 base, with 11 bases between. Germline V gene data show CDR1 as SGDLS and CDR2 as YYNGEE. The CDR3 contains 14 residues. CDR3 sequence: CASSSNRNNYGYTF. DNA of the CDR3: TGTGCCAGCAGCTCGAATCGCAATAACTATGGCTACACCTTC.

This clone was recorded a few times. Other DNA sequences in the sample encode the same CDR3. The rearrangement uses TRBV29-1 and TRBJ1-1; D is uncertain. The CDR3 covers 13 residues. V was cut by 4 bases and J by 0 bases, with 9 bases left in between. Looked up from germline, CDR1 is SQVTM and CDR2 is ANQGSEA. CDR3 in amino acids: CSVGGLMNTEAFF. DNA for the CDR3: TGCAGCGTTGGTGGTTTAATGAACACTGAAGCTTTCTTT.

This clone came up once. This chain uses TRBV27 with TRBJ2-7; D is unclear. Germline V gene data show CDR1 as MNHEY and CDR2 as SMNVEV (reference sequence). Trimming removed 1 base from V and 6 bases from J, with 16 bases in between. This CDR3 region has 15 residues. Here the CDR3 reads CASSLWPGEASEQYF. The CDR3 DNA reads as TGTGCCAGCAGTTTATGGCCAGGCGAGGCAAGCGAGCAGTACTTC.

Only one count was recorded for this clone. CDR3 residues: CSVVPALGSTEAFF. CDR3 bases: TGCAGCGTTGTACCGGCGTTGGGGTCCACTGAAGCTTTCTTT. The chain recombines TRBV29-1 with TRBJ1-1, with unresolved D. CDR1 is SQVTM, CDR2 ANQGSEA, per germline. The CDR3 spans 14 residues. V shed 4 bases and J shed 4 bases, with 16 bases lying between them.

The J gene is TRBJ1-2, the V gene TRBV19; D is unclear. The CDR3 totals 14 residues. Germline CDR1 reads LNHDA; CDR2 reads SQIVND (reference sequence). Trimming left V 3 bases short and J 2 bases short, with 10 bases between. CDR3 in amino acids: CASSIGRQNYGYTF. Here the CDR3 DNA reads TGTGCCAGTAGTATTGGGCGCCAGAACTATGGCTACACCTTC.

The rearrangement links TRBV19 to TRBJ1-1; D remains unclear. The CDR3 has 14 amino acids. The V and J ends lost 5 bases and 6 bases respectively, with 16 bases between them. Germline assignment: CDR1 LNHDA and CDR2 SQIVND (reference sequence). The CDR3 sequence is CASSLSGPVAEAFF. CDR3 in DNA: TGTGCCAGTAGTCTCTCCGGGCCGGTGGCTGAAGCTTTCTTT. Variable domain in full (rest from reference TRBV19 and TRBJ1-1): DGGITQSPKYLFRKEGQNVTLSCEQNLNHDAMYWYRQDPGQGLRLIYYSQIVNDFQKGDIAEGYSVSREKKESFPLTVTSAQKNPTAFYLCASSLSGPVAEAFFGQGTRLTVV.

The chain uses TRBV5-1 and TRBJ2-7, with D possibly matching TRBD1 (5 bases). Germline CDR1 SGHRS, CDR2 YFSETQ. V was pared by 1 base and J by 4 bases, with 15 bases between. This CDR3 comprises 15 residues. The CDR3 region has the DNA TGCGCCAGCAGCTTGCGAGACAGCCTCTATTACGAGCAGTACTTC. Amino acid sequence: CASSLRDSLYYEQYF.

There are a few counts of this clone. The chain links TRBV5-1 to TRBJ2-1; TRBD2 agrees at 14 bases. This CDR3 comprises 18 residues. Unmatched junction bases numbered 6, after V lost 4 bases and J lost 0 bases. The germline V gene encodes CDR1 SGHRS and CDR2 YFSETQ. In DNA, the CDR3 is TGCGCCAGCAGCCCCGGACTAGCGGGAGGAAGCTCCTACAATGAGCAGTTCTTC. Translating gives CASSPGLAGGSSYNEQFF.

This chain uses TRBV7-8 with TRBJ2-3; 10 nucleotides align to TRBD2. The length of the CDR3 is 14 residues. Germline CDR1 is SGHVS and CDR2 is FQNEAQ. J gave up 3 bases and V 5 bases, and 2 bases lay outside the gene matches. The CDR3 sequence is CASSQREGTDTQYF. As DNA, the CDR3 is TGTGCCAGCAGCCAGCGGGAGGGTACAGATACGCAGTATTTT.